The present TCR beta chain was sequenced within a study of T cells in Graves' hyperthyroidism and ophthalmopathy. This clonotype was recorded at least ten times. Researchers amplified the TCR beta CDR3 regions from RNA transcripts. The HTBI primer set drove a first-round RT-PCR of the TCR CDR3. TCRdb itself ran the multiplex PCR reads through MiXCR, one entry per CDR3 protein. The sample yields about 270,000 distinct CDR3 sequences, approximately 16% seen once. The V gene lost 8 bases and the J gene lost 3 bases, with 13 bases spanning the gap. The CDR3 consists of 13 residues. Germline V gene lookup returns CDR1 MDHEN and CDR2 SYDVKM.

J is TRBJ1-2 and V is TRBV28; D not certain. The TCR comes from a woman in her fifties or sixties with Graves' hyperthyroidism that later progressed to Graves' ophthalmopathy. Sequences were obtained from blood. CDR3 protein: CASFSTADYGYTF. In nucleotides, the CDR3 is TGTGCCAGCTTTAGTACGGCCGACTATGGCTACACCTTC.